This T cell receptor (beta chain) is drawn from a study of T cell responses to AZD1222 COVID-19 vaccine. The CDR3 sequence is 16 residues long. Trimming stripped 8 bases from V and 0 bases from J, with 17 bases between. Germline loops: CDR1 SEHNR, CDR2 FQNEAQ (reference sequence). The assay was immunoSEQ multiplex PCR, and TCRdb's table has in-frame clones only and misses some. The table includes 100,000 to 150,000 clones, roughly 88% detected once. The sample consisted of peripheral blood, taken 28 days after the second AZD1222 dose. The rearrangement joins TRBV7-9 to TRBJ2-1; D may be TRBD2 (6 bases). The origin of this receptor is an adult who received the AZD1222 COVID-19 vaccine. The CDR3: CASGPFGGISYNEQFF. CDR3 DNA: TGTGCCAGCGGACCGTTTGGGGGGATCTCCTACAATGAGCAGTTCTTC.